This T cell receptor (beta chain) was sequenced in a study of T cell repertoires in cytomegalovirus infection. On the study more broadly: Selection of CMV epitopes for the study included recently identified HLA-C-restricted and well-studied HLA-B-restricted ones. CMV infection and matching HLA type were both indicated by public TCR beta signatures. General study points: Using cumulative public TCR beta family frequency, the authors identified those who carried CMV together with the relevant HLA. CMV-specific TCR beta clonotypes restricted by HLA-C dominated the ex vivo response.

The V end lost 6 bases, the J end lost 8 bases, and 14 bases lay between the germline ends. Germline-derived CDR1 and CDR2 are SNHLY and FYNNEI. This CDR3 has 14 residues. In this sample, this clonotype turned up a few times. Antigen specificity is unknown. TCRdb re-called the reads through MiXCR, storing one row per CDR3 protein. The sample shows roughly 920,000 distinct CDR3 sequences, roughly 31% of them seen only once. The origin of this receptor is a human donor in good health (CMV status not recorded). Some clones in this sample may be carry-over from other donors' samples. Specimen: cultured CD8+ T cells from PBMCs, collected from culture after CMV antigen stimulation. J is TRBJ1-6 and V is TRBV2; D call uncertain. The CDR3 coding sequence is TGTGCCAGCAGGATCATACAGTACCATTCACCCCTCCACTTT. This translates into CASRIIQYHSPLHF. The full variable domain, its missing parts supplied by reference TRBV2 and TRBJ1-6, is EPEVTQTPSHQVTQMGQEVILRCVPISNHLYFYWYRQILGQKVEFLVSFYNNEISEKSEIFDDQFSVERPDGSNFTLKIRSTKLEDSAMYFCASRIIQYHSPLHFGNGTRLTVT.